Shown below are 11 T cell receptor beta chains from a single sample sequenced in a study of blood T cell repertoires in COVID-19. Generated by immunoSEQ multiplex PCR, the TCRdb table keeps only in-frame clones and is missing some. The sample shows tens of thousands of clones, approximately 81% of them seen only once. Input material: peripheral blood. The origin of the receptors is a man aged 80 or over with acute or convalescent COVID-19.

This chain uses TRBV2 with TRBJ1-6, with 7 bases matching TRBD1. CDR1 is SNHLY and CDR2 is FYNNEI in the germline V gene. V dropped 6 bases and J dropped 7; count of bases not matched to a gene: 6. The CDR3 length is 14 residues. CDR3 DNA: TGTGCCAGCAGACGGGACAGCCCAAATTCACCCCTCCACTTT. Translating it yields CASRRDSPNSPLHF.

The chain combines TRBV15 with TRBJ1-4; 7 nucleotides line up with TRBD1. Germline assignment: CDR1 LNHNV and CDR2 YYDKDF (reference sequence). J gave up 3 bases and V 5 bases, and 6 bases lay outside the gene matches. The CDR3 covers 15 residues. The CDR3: CATSRRGQPNEKLFF. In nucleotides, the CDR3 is TGTGCCACCAGCCGTAGGGGACAGCCTAATGAAAAACTGTTTTTT.

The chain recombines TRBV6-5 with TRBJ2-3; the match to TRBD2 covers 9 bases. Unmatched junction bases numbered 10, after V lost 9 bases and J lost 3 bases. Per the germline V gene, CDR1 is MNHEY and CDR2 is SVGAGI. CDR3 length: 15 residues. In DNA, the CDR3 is TGTGCCAGTTGGGGAAGAAGCGGGGGGACAGATACGCAGTATTTT. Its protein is CASWGRSGGTDTQYF.

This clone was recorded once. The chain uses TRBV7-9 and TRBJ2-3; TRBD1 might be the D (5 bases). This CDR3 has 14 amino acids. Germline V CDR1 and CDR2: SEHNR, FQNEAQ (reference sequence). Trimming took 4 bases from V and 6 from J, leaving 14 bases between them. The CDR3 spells CASSWESGFDTQYF. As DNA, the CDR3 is TGTGCCAGCAGCTGGGAATCAGGGTTTGATACGCAGTATTTT.

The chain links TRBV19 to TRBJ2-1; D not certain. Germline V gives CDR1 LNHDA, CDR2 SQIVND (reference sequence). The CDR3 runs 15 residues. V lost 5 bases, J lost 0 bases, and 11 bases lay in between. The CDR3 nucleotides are TGTGCCAGTAGTGTATACTCCATCTCCTACAATGAGCAGTTCTTC. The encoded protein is CASSVYSISYNEQFF.

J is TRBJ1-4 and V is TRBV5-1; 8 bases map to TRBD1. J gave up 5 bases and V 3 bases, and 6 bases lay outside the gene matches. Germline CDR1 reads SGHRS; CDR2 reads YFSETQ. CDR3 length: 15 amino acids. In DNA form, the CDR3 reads TGCGCCAGCAGCTGGACAGGGTTATTGAATGAAAAACTGTTTTTT. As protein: CASSWTGLLNEKLFF.

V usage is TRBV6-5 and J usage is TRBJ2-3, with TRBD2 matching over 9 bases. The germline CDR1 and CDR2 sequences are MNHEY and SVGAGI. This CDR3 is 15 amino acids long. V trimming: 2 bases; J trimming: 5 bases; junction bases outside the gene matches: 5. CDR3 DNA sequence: TGTGCCAGCAGTTACGGGCGGGGGGGCCTAGATACGCAGTATTTT. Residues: CASSYGRGGLDTQYF.

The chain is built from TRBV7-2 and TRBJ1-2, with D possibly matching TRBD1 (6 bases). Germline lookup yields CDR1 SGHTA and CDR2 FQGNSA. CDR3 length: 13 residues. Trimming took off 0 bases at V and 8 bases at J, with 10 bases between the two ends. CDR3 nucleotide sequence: TGTGCCAGCAGCTTAGCGTGGGGGCAGGGCTACACCTTC. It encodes CASSLAWGQGYTF.

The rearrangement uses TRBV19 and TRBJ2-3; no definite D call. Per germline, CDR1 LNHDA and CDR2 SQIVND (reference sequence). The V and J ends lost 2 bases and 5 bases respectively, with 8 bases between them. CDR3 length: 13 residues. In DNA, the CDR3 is TGTGCCAGTAGTATAAAGCCCCAAGATACGCAGTATTTT. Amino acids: CASSIKPQDTQYF.

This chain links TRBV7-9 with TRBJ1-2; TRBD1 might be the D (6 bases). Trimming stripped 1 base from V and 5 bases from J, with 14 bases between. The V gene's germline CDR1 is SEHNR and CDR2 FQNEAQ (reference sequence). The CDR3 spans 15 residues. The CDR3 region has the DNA TGTGCCAGCAGCTTAGGGGCAGGGGTCGGGTATGGCTACACCTTC. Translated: CASSLGAGVGYGYTF.

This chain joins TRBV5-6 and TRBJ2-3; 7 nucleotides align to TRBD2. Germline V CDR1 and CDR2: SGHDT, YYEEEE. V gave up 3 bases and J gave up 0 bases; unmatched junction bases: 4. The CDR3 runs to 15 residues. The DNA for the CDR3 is TGTGCCAGCAGCTGGGAGGGTACTAGCACAGATACGCAGTATTTT. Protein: CASSWEGTSTDTQYF.